The 26 T cell receptor beta chains given below trace back to one sample, sequenced in a study of healthy donors' naive CD4 and CD8 T cells. TCR libraries were built from 400 to 650 ng of total RNA by linear amplification. TCRdb re-called the reads with MiXCR, one entry per CDR3 protein. Of roughly 200,000 distinct CDR3 sequences listed, 65% to 75% were seen once; the top ten hold around 2%. The sample comprised naive CD4+ and CD8+ T cells sorted from blood, pooled from several donors. Receptors were obtained from a pool of human donors in good health; the sample pools cells from several healthy donors.

Of note for this clonotype: Its ends do not fully match the called genes, so a read error is possible. This chain joins TRBV30 and TRBJ2-7; TRBD2 might be the D (6 bases). The CDR3 contains 13 residues. The V gene's germline CDR1 is GTSNPN and CDR2 SVGIG (reference sequence). DNA of the CDR3: TGTGCTTGGAGGGGATCGGGTTTCCACGAGCAGTACTTC. Encoded protein: CAWRGSGFHEQYF.

This clonotype was detected only once. The V call is TRBV6-1, the J call TRBJ2-3; D is ambiguous. Between the trimmed V and J ends, which lost 7 bases and 1 base, there was a span of 12 bases. The length of the CDR3 is 14 residues. Germline V CDR1 and CDR2: MNHNS, SASEGT. The CDR3 nucleotides are TGTGCCAGCAAGTGGAGCACTCGCACAGATACGCAGTATTTT. It encodes CASKWSTRTDTQYF.

The CDR3 DNA reads as TGCAGTGCTAGAGACCCCCTAACAGGGTTTGACACTGAAGCTTTCTTT. Its translation: CSARDPLTGFDTEAFF. This sequence joins TRBV20-1 and TRBJ1-1; maybe TRBD1 (6 bases). CDR1 is DFQATT, CDR2 SNEGSKA, per germline (reference sequence). V dropped 0 bases and J dropped 3 bases, with 17 bases sitting between them. The CDR3 is made up of 16 amino acids.

The rearrangement joins TRBV19 to TRBJ1-2; D is uncertain. Trimming stripped 6 bases from V and 0 bases from J, with 11 bases between. CDR3 size: 14 residues. The germline V gene encodes CDR1 LNHDA and CDR2 SQIVND (reference sequence). In DNA, the CDR3 is TGTGCCAGTAGCCAGACGGTAGCTAACTATGGCTACACCTTC. As protein: CASSQTVANYGYTF.

The chain links TRBV6-6 to TRBJ2-1; 7 bases fit TRBD2. V trimming: 3 bases; J trimming: 9 bases; junction bases outside the gene matches: 5. Germline-derived CDR1 and CDR2 are MNHNY and SVGAGI (reference sequence). The CDR3 length is 13 residues. The CDR3 sequence is CASSYGRATEQFF. CDR3 bases: TGTGCCAGCAGTTATGGGAGGGCCACTGAGCAGTTCTTC.

The V and J genes are TRBV29-1 and TRBJ1-2, with 9 bases fitting TRBD1. J was trimmed by 2 bases and V by 7 bases; bases with no gene match: 11. Germline loops: CDR1 SQVTM, CDR2 ANQGSEA. The CDR3 sequence is 15 residues long. The CDR3 DNA reads as TGCAGCGACCGGACAGGGGCATTCTCCAACTATGGCTACACCTTC. Its protein is CSDRTGAFSNYGYTF.

V usage is TRBV29-1 and J usage is TRBJ2-7; 10 bases fit TRBD1. V gave up 3 bases and J gave up 2 bases; unmatched junction bases: 4. The germline V gene encodes CDR1 SQVTM and CDR2 ANQGSEA. This CDR3 region has 14 residues. As DNA, the CDR3 is TGCAGCGTTGACGGAGGACAGGGGGCCTACGAGCAGTACTTC. It is translated as CSVDGGQGAYEQYF.

The rearrangement uses TRBV6-2 or TRBV6-3 and TRBJ2-3, with TRBD2 matching 7 bases. J lost 4 bases, V lost 4 bases, and 8 bases had no gene match. The germline V gene has CDR1 MNHEY and CDR2 SVGEGT. The CDR3 is made up of 15 amino acids. The CDR3 is CASSSGLGGADTQYF. Here the CDR3 DNA reads TGTGCCAGCAGTTCCGGACTAGGCGGGGCAGATACGCAGTATTTT.

This chain connects TRBV19 to TRBJ1-5, with a possible D match to TRBD1 (5 bases). The germline CDR1 and CDR2 sequences are LNHDA and SQIVND (reference sequence). V was clipped by 8 bases and J by 2 bases, with 19 bases between them. There are 16 residues in the CDR3. Here the CDR3 reads CASSTGTGRGNQPQHF. CDR3 in DNA: TGTGCCAGTTCTACCGGGACGGGGCGAGGCAATCAGCCCCAGCATTTT.

This clonotype has only a few counts. This chain uses TRBV29-1 with TRBJ2-1; D uncertain. Looked up from germline, CDR1 is SQVTM and CDR2 is ANQGSEA. The CDR3 covers 13 residues. V lost 5 bases and J 4 bases, leaving 12 bases between the germline ends. The CDR3 region has the DNA TGCAGCGTTCCGACCCAGAGATACAATGAGCAGTTCTTC. The encoded protein is CSVPTQRYNEQFF.

The count of this clonotype is one. This chain connects TRBV6-5 to TRBJ2-7, with D tentatively TRBD2 (6 bases). The germline CDR1 and CDR2 sequences are MNHEY and SVGAGI. The CDR3 consists of 15 residues. Trimming pared 0 bases from V and 0 bases from J, leaving 9 bases between. CDR3: CASSYSGRGSYEQYF. The CDR3 bases are TGTGCCAGCAGTTACTCAGGGCGGGGCTCCTACGAGCAGTACTTC.

This rearrangement joins TRBV5-6 to TRBJ2-7; 9 bases agree with TRBD1. CDR1 is SGHDT, CDR2 YYEEEE, per germline. The ends lost 4 bases at V and 5 bases at J; junction bases unmatched: 1. The CDR3 has 12 residues. The CDR3: CASSRTGDEQYF. DNA of the CDR3: TGTGCCAGCAGCAGGACAGGGGACGAGCAGTACTTC.

This clonotype was recorded a few times. The V call is TRBV29-1, the J call TRBJ2-7, with a possible D match to TRBD1 (6 bases). Trimming took 2 bases from V and 3 from J, leaving 11 bases between them. Germline lookup yields CDR1 SQVTM and CDR2 ANQGSEA. The CDR3 is made up of 13 amino acids. CDR3 sequence (DNA): TGCAGCGTTGAAACGGGACACCGCTACGAGCAGTACTTC. Translated, it gives CSVETGHRYEQYF.

V and J are TRBV5-1 and TRBJ2-7, with 10 nucleotides matching TRBD1. Germline V gene sequence: CDR1 SGHRS, CDR2 YFSETQ. V lost 0 bases to trimming and J lost 7 bases; unmatched junction nucleotides: 10. The CDR3 totals 16 residues. CDR3 sequence (DNA): TGCGCCAGCAGCTTGGCCTACCGGGACAGGGGTGTGGAGCAGTACTTC. Its protein product is CASSLAYRDRGVEQYF. The whole variable domain, filled in from reference TRBV5-1 and TRBJ2-7, reads KAGVTQTPRYLIKTRGQQVTLSCSPISGHRSVSWYQQTPGQGLQFLFEYFSETQRNKGNFPGRFSGRQFSNSRSEMNVSTLELGDSALYLCASSLAYRDRGVEQYFGPGTRLTVT.

This CDR3 reads CASSLDVAGGIADTQYF. The CDR3 DNA follows: TGTGCCAGCAGCTTAGATGTGGCGGGAGGGATCGCAGATACGCAGTATTTT. The chain combines TRBV11-1 with TRBJ2-3; TRBD2 matches at 9 bases. V trimming: 1 base; J trimming: 4 bases; junction bases outside the gene matches: 9. The CDR3 has 17 amino acids. Germline values: CDR1 SGHAT, CDR2 FQDESV (reference sequence).

The rearrangement uses TRBV29-1 and TRBJ2-2; D is perhaps TRBD1 (6 bases). This CDR3 has 14 amino acids. The germline gives CDR1 SQVTM, CDR2 ANQGSEA. Between the trimmed V and J ends, which lost 3 bases and 3 bases, there was a span of 11 bases. The CDR3 reads CSVEVGQYTGELFF. For the CDR3, the DNA is TGCAGCGTTGAGGTAGGACAGTACACCGGGGAGCTGTTTTTT.

The chain carries TRBV6-1 and TRBJ1-2; no reliable D call. Per the germline V gene, CDR1 is MNHNS and CDR2 is SASEGT. The V gene lost 7 bases and the J gene lost 2 bases, with 8 bases spanning the gap. The CDR3 is 12 amino acids. CDR3 amino acids: CASNGRNYGYTF. The CDR3 DNA reads TGTGCCAGCAACGGACGGAACTATGGCTACACCTTC.

This chain uses TRBV6-5 with TRBJ2-7; D remains unclear. Looked up from germline, CDR1 is MNHEY and CDR2 is SVGAGI. With 2 bases removed from V and 8 bases from J, the gap between germline ends came to 1 base. The CDR3 is 9 residues long. CDR3 protein: CASSYKQYF. The DNA for the CDR3 is TGTGCCAGCAGTTACAAGCAGTACTTC.

V is TRBV7-9 and J is TRBJ2-3; a possible D gene is TRBD1 (5 bases). The CDR3 is 15 amino acids. CDR1 and CDR2 (germline): SEHNR, FQNEAQ (reference sequence). Trimming cost V 3 bases and J 2 bases, with 12 bases left between them. The CDR3 nucleotides are TGTGCCAGCAGCTTCGGACAAGGAGACACAGATACGCAGTATTTT. Amino acids: CASSFGQGDTDTQYF.

This rearrangement joins TRBV29-1 to TRBJ2-5, with D unclear. V was pared by 4 bases and J by 3 bases, with 9 bases between. The CDR3 sequence is 12 residues long. Looked up from germline, CDR1 is SQVTM and CDR2 is ANQGSEA. The CDR3 here is CSVGLPEETQYF. As DNA, the CDR3 is TGCAGCGTTGGTCTCCCTGAAGAGACCCAGTACTTC.

CDR3 coding DNA: TGTGCCACCAGCAGTCCTTTAGCGGGAGGAGGGACTGAGCAGTTCTTC. Encoded protein: CATSSPLAGGGTEQFF. The chain is built from TRBV15 and TRBJ2-1, with 10 bases matching TRBD2. Germline-derived CDR1 and CDR2 are LNHNV and YYDKDF (reference sequence). This CDR3 contains 16 residues. The V gene end was trimmed by 3 bases and the J gene end by 9 bases; junction bases not matched to a gene: 11.

This clonotype was seen more than once but under ten times. This chain links TRBV19 with TRBJ2-5; D is unclear. From germline, CDR1 is LNHDA and CDR2 SQIVND (reference sequence). The CDR3 spans 13 residues. V gave up 6 bases and J gave up 8 bases, with 16 bases separating them. CDR3 loop: CASSARQETTQYF. CDR3 sequence (DNA): TGTGCCAGTAGCGCCCGTCAGGAGACTACCCAGTACTTC.

The V gene is TRBV5-1, the J gene TRBJ2-6; 8 bases are a match to TRBD1. This CDR3 has 17 residues. Losses at the gene ends were 0 bases for V and 0 bases for J; bases not matched to a gene: 2. Germline V gene data show CDR1 as SGHRS and CDR2 as YFSETQ. The CDR3 DNA is TGCGCCAGCAGCTTGGACAGGGGGTCCTCTGGGGCCAACGTCCTGACTTTC. Translated: CASSLDRGSSGANVLTF.

The chain recombines TRBV29-1 with TRBJ2-7; perhaps D is TRBD1 or TRBD2 (6 bases each). The CDR3 has 13 residues. Germline V gene data show CDR1 as SQVTM and CDR2 as ANQGSEA. Trimming pared 7 bases from V and 3 bases from J, leaving 16 bases between. Here the CDR3 DNA reads TGCAGCGCACTTGGGGGGCAGGGCTACGAGCAGTACTTC. It translates to CSALGGQGYEQYF.

The chain couples TRBV5-5 to TRBJ1-2; no reliable D call. V was cut by 0 bases and J by 3 bases, with 6 bases left in between. From germline, CDR1 is SGHKS and CDR2 YYEKEE (reference sequence). CDR3 length equals 13 residues. The CDR3 bases are TGTGCCAGCAGCTTGGACGGATACTATGGCTACACCTTC. This gives the protein CASSLDGYYGYTF.

The chain has TRBV5-4 and TRBJ1-2; unclear D gene. Germline CDR1 and CDR2: SGHNT and YYREEE (reference sequence). The V gene lost 0 bases and the J gene lost 1 base, with 7 bases spanning the gap. This CDR3 has 14 amino acids. This chain's CDR3 is CASSLEGINYGYTF. The CDR3 nucleotides are TGTGCCAGCAGCTTGGAAGGGATTAACTATGGCTACACCTTC.